This paragraph reports one T cell receptor beta chain. Seattle's enrolled individuals joined amid active infection and were then monitored longitudinally. The data belong to a study of blood T cell repertoires in COVID-19. In the study overall: Italy, Spain and the United States were the sources of the convalescent and acute COVID-19 samples. The analysed material was cDNA or gDNA that came from T cells, B-cell-depleted T cells, or PBMCs.

Germline lookup yields CDR1 SNHLY and CDR2 FYNNEI. The CDR3 runs 13 residues. Trimming took 6 bases from V and 6 from J, leaving 14 bases between them. Authors' processing steps: From reference gene primer amplification, estimates of nucleated cell counts were derived. Here immunoSEQ multiplex PCR was the method, and the copy in TCRdb shows in-frame clones only, minus some. The V and J calls and clone size are taken from that table; D and trimming were inferred from the DNA. This repertoire shows about 88,000 clones, 90% found once; its top ten account for 6.5% to 8.5%. The chain has TRBV2 and TRBJ1-1, with a possible D match to TRBD1 (5 bases). The TCR sequence derives from a man in his late teens or twenties with COVID-19, enrolled during active disease. Sequences were obtained from peripheral blood. CDR3 sequence: CASSPPAGAEAFF. CDR3 sequence (DNA): TGTGCCAGCAGCCCCCCCGCGGGGGCTGAAGCTTTCTTT.